The clone carrying this T cell receptor beta chain was found many times. No antigen is known for it. The authors produced TCR alpha and TCR beta cDNA libraries with sample barcodes and UMIs by 5'RACE using constant-segment primers. TCRdb re-called the 5' RACE reads with MiXCR, one entry per CDR3 protein. The sample lists 29,000 or so distinct CDR3 sequences; 10% to 15% were seen once. This record comes from a study of T-cell memory formation after mild COVID-19. Across the study: TCR clustering was largely donor specific.

Study-level findings and limits: Contracting CD4+ clones sat mainly in CM and EM; CD8+ in EMRA. Clones shrinking between day 15 and 85 showed a balanced CD4/CD8 split, and those that grew later tilted toward CD4+.

The TCR sequence derives from an adult woman who had mild COVID-19 (a few samples of this study predate the infection). Cell type and time point are not known. Sequences were obtained from PBMCs or a T cell subset sorted from them (not recorded which).

The CDR3 protein is CASAFSAWGNQPQHF. CDR3 nucleotides: TGTGCCAGCGCCTTCAGCGCCTGGGGCAATCAGCCCCAGCATTTT. The chain employs TRBV6-2 or TRBV6-3 and TRBJ1-5; no reliable D call. Trimming cost V 8 bases and J 2 bases, with 16 bases left between them. The CDR3 length is 15 residues. Germline V gene sequence: CDR1 MNHEY, CDR2 SVGEGT.